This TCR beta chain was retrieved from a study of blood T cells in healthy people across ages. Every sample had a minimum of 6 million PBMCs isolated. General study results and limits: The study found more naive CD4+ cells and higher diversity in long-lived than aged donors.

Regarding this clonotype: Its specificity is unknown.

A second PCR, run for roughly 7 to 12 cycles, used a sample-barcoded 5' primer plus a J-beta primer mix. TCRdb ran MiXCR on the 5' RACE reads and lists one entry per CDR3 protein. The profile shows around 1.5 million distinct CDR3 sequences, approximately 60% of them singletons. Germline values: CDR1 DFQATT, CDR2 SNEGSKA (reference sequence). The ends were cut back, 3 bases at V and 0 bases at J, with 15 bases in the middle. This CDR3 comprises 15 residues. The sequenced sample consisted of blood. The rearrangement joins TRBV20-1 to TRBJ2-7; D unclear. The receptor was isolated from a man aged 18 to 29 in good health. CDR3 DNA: TGCAGTGCTAGGGAGACCGGATCCAGCTCCTACGAGCAGTACTTC. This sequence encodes CSARETGSSSYEQYF.